This entry concerns a single TCR beta chain. Its target is not known. The sample belongs to a study of a mutant IDH1 vaccine in newly diagnosed glioma. Background on the study: The first vaccination came 4-6 weeks after radiotherapy alone, or with temozolomide cycles. Patients previously underwent radiotherapy, temozolomide, or both, and most underwent both. The study, taken as a whole, reports: The vaccine induced immune responses, and these occurred in about 95% of patients. There seemed to be no relation between pseudoprogression and changes in top peripheral T cell clonotypes.

The time point is: week 11, during vaccination. Each vaccine dose was 300 ug of mutant IDH1 20-mer peptide, with topical imiquimod. Measured with immunoSEQ multiplex PCR; TCRdb has only the in-frame clones, and not every one. This sample has tens of thousands of clones, with 84% found just once. The V end was cut by 2 bases, the J end by 8 bases, with 10 bases between. The CDR3 extends over 13 amino acids. Germline assignment: CDR1 SGHVS and CDR2 FNYEAQ. This sequence originates from a woman aged 45-59 years with glioma. Material: PBMCs, obtained from a glioma patient whose treatment included an IDH1 peptide vaccine. The chain combines TRBV7-6 with TRBJ1-3; possible D gene TRBD1, 5 bases. CDR3 residues: CASSLSARDTIYF. The DNA for the CDR3 is TGTGCCAGCAGCTTATCGGCCAGGGACACCATATATTTT.